This T cell receptor (beta chain) was recovered during a study of blood T cell repertoires in COVID-19. Whole-study context: Acute and convalescent COVID-19 specimens originated in the United States, Italy and Spain.

The table came from immunoSEQ multiplex PCR; TCRdb's copy has only in-frame clones and leaves some out. The sample lists fewer than 20,000 clones, roughly 82% occurring once. Looked up from germline, CDR1 is LNHDA and CDR2 is SQIVND (reference sequence). The CDR3 is 15 amino acids. The germline V and J ends were trimmed by 10 bases and 4 bases, with 21 bases remaining between them. The J gene is TRBJ2-3, the V gene TRBV19, with D perhaps matching TRBD2 (6 bases). The sequencing input was peripheral blood. The source of this sequence is an elderly man with active COVID-19. The CDR3 nucleotides are TGTGCCACCAAACCCGGGACTGCCGCGGCAGATACGCAGTATTTT. Translating it yields CATKPGTAAADTQYF.